This T cell receptor beta chain was sequenced for a study of OX40 agonist ivuxolimab in advanced cancers. Study-level information: The study reported partial responses in three patients: one hepatocellular carcinoma, two cutaneous melanoma.

Only one count was recorded for this clone. The antigen is unknown. Whole-study results and caveats: Partial responders treated at 0.1-3.0 mg/kg exhibited clonal expansion among the lowest measured. Both blood CD4+ and CD8+ T cells showed clonal growth by week 6 at 0.1 to 3.0 mg/kg.

V dropped 5 bases and J dropped 2; count of bases not matched to a gene: 10. This CDR3 is built from 16 residues. Germline CDR1 SGHTS, CDR2 YDEGEE. Libraries were prepared by immunoSEQ multiplex PCR; TCRdb keeps only in-frame clonotypes and omits some of them. The sample comprises some 84,000 clones, 80% to 90% of which are singletons, and approximately 0.19% rests with the top ten. This sequence was found in an adult with an advanced solid tumor such as melanoma, head and neck, liver or kidney cancer. The genes are TRBV5-8 and TRBJ1-3; TRBD1 matches at 7 bases. The starting material was CD4+ or CD8+ T cells sorted from blood, obtained in a trial of the OX40 agonist ivuxolimab. The CDR3: CASSRTGVAPGNTIYF. DNA for the CDR3: TGTGCCAGCAGTCGTACAGGGGTCGCGCCTGGAAACACCATATATTTT.